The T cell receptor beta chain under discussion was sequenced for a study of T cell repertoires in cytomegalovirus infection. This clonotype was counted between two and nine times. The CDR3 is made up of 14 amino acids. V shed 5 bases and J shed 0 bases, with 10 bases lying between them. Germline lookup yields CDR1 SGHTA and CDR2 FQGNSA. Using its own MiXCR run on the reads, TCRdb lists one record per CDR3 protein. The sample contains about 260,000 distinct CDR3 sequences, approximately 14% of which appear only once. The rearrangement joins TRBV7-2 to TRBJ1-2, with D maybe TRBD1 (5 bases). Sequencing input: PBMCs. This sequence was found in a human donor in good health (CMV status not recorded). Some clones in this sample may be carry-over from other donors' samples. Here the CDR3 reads CASSHEGSNYGYTF. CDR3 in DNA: TGTGCCAGCAGCCATGAGGGGTCTAACTATGGCTACACCTTC. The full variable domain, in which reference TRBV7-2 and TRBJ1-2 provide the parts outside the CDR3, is GAGVSQSPSNKVTEKGKDVELRCDPISGHTALYWYRQSLGQGLEFLIYFQGNSAPDKSGLPSDRFSAERTGGSVSTLTIQRTQQEDSAVYLCASSHEGSNYGYTFGSGTRLTVV.